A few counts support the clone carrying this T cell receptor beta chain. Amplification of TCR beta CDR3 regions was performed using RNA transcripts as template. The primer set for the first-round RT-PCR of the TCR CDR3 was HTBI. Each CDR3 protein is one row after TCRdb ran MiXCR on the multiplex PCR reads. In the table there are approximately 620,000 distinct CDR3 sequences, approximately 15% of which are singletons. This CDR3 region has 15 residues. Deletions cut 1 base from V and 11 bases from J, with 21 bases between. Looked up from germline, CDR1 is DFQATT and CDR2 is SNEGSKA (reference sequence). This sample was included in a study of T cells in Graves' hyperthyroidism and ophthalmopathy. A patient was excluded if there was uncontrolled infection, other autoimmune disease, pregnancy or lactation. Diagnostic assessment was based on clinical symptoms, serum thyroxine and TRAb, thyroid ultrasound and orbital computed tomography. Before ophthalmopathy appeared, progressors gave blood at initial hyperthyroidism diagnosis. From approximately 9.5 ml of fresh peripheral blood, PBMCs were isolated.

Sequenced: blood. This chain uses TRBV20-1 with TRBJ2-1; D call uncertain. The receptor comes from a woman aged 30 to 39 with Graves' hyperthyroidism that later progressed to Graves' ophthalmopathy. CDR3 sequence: CSARVPSGLPIQQFF. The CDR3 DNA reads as TGCAGTGCTAGAGTCCCCTCGGGCCTACCCATCCAGCAGTTCTTC.